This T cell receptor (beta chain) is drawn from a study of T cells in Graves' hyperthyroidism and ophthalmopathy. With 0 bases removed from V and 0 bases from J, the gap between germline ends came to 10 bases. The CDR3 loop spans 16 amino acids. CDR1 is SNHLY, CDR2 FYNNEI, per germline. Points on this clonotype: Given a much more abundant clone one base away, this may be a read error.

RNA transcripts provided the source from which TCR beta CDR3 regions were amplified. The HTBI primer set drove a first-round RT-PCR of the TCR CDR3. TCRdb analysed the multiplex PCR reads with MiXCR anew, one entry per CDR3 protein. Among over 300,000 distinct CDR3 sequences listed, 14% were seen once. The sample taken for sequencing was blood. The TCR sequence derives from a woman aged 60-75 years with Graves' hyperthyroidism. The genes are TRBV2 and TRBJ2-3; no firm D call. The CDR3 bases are TGTGCCAGCAGTGAAGCATTCATGGCTAGCACAGATACGCAGTATTTT. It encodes CASSEAFMASTDTQYF.